One sample yielded the 27 T cell receptor beta chains listed below, sequenced in a study of CD8+ T cells in alopecia areata. CD25+CD127- cells were sorted from CD4+ cells in four or five patients. Following RNA extraction, reverse transcription yielded cDNA that acted as the sequencing template. Assay: immunoSEQ multiplex PCR; the TCRdb copy retains only in-frame clones and omits some. The sample has about 20,000 clones; approximately 59% are singletons. Sequencing input: CD4+ Tregs sorted from blood. The receptors here all came from a human donor with alopecia areata.

The chain is built from TRBV14 and TRBJ2-2; D may be TRBD1 or TRBD2 (5 bases each). There are 17 residues in the CDR3. Trimming pared 0 bases from V and 5 bases from J, leaving 16 bases between. Germline V CDR1 and CDR2: SGHDN, FVKESK. The CDR3 here is CASSQDLRGPLTGELFF. DNA of the CDR3: TGTGCCAGCAGCCAAGATCTCCGGGGCCCACTTACCGGGGAGCTGTTTTTT.

This clone counts as medium-sized (0.01 to 0.1%). The chain combines TRBV19 with TRBJ2-3; D remains unclear. The CDR3 has 14 amino acids. V shed 8 bases and J shed 3 bases, with 15 bases lying between them. Per germline, CDR1 LNHDA and CDR2 SQIVND (reference sequence). The CDR3 nucleotides read TGTGCCAGTGCAGGCAGGAGTGGAACAGATACGCAGTATTTT. Its protein is CASAGRSGTDTQYF.

V and J are TRBV19 and TRBJ2-5; D may be TRBD2 (5 bases). Germline V gives CDR1 LNHDA, CDR2 SQIVND (reference sequence). The V end lost 4 bases, the J end lost 2 bases, and 8 bases lay between the germline ends. CDR3 length: 13 residues. In nucleotides, the CDR3 is TGTGCCAGTAGTAGGACTTGGCAAGAGACCCAGTACTTC. This gives the protein CASSRTWQETQYF. Filled out from reference TRBV19 and TRBJ2-5, the complete variable domain reads DGGITQSPKYLFRKEGQNVTLSCEQNLNHDAMYWYRQDPGQGLRLIYYSQIVNDFQKGDIAEGYSVSREKKESFPLTVTSAQKNPTAFYLCASSRTWQETQYFGPGTRLLVL.

The chain recombines TRBV21-1 with TRBJ2-3; the DNA was not compared with TRBD2, the D call given in the table. TRBV21-1 is tagged as a pseudogene. This CDR3 region has 16 residues. This chain's CDR3 is CASSKEGTSGGDTQYF. DNA of the CDR3: TGTGCCAGCAGCAAAGAGGGGACTAGCGGGGGAGATACGCAGTATTTT.

The CDR3 here is CASSLARTYEQYF. CDR3 nucleotides: TGTGCCAGCAGCTTAGCCAGGACCTACGAGCAGTACTTC. This rearrangement joins TRBV11-2 to TRBJ2-7; D uncertain. This CDR3 has 13 residues. Deletions cut 1 base from V and 2 bases from J, with 6 bases between. The germline V gene encodes CDR1 SGHAT and CDR2 FQNNGV. The whole variable domain, filled in from reference TRBV11-2 and TRBJ2-7, reads EAGVAQSPRYKIIEKRQSVAFWCNPISGHATLYWYQQILGQGPKLLIQFQNNGVVDDSQLPKDRFSAERLKGVDSTLKIQPAKLEDSAVYLCASSLARTYEQYFGPGTRLTVT.

This rearrangement joins TRBV6-6 to TRBJ1-2; unclear D gene. Trimming removed 6 bases at V and 4 bases at J, with 15 bases between. The CDR3 consists of 14 residues. Germline loops: CDR1 MNHNY, CDR2 SVGAGI (reference sequence). The CDR3 reads CASRAETSSYGYTF. Here the CDR3 DNA reads TGTGCCAGCAGGGCCGAGACTTCCAGCTATGGCTACACCTTC.

This sequence joins TRBV25-1 and TRBJ1-1; D call uncertain. Germline V gives CDR1 MGHDK, CDR2 SYGVNS. The CDR3 covers 10 residues. V was shortened by 4 bases and J by 11 bases, with 8 bases between the two germline ends. The DNA of the CDR3 is TGTGCCAGCAGTGGTTGGAAGGCTTTCTTT. The encoded protein is CASSGWKAFF.

The chain employs TRBV5-1 and TRBJ2-5; unclear D gene. The CDR3 length is 15 residues. Germline V gene data show CDR1 as SGHRS and CDR2 as YFSETQ. V gave up 0 bases and J gave up 2 bases, with 11 bases separating them. CDR3 region: CASSLDVYGQETQYF. DNA for the CDR3: TGCGCCAGCAGCTTGGATGTTTATGGTCAAGAGACCCAGTACTTC.

The V gene is TRBV30, the J gene TRBJ1-6; no definite D call. The length of the CDR3 is 12 residues. The V and J ends lost 6 bases and 7 bases respectively, with 10 bases between them. Germline loops: CDR1 GTSNPN, CDR2 SVGIG (reference sequence). Written as DNA, the CDR3 is TGTGCCTGCGGGAGAATGAATTCACCCCTCCACTTT. Translation gives CACGRMNSPLHF.

J is TRBJ2-3 and V is TRBV5-1, with 10 bases aligning to TRBD2. Germline loops: CDR1 SGHRS, CDR2 YFSETQ. The CDR3 consists of 18 residues. The J segment lost 0 bases and the V segment lost 4 bases, leaving 11 bases of the junction unmatched. In DNA form, the CDR3 reads TGCGCCAGCAGCGGCGGGACTAGCGACATGCTTAGCACAGATACGCAGTATTTT. Translated, it gives CASSGGTSDMLSTDTQYF.

In its sample, this clone is large. This chain joins TRBV25-1 and TRBJ2-7; 9 bases align to TRBD2. The V segment lost 4 bases and the J segment 7 bases; nucleotides outside the gene matches: 5. This CDR3 has 13 residues. The germline CDR1 and CDR2 sequences are MGHDK and SYGVNS. This CDR3 is CASSGGLAREQYF. The DNA of the CDR3 is TGTGCCAGCAGTGGGGGACTAGCTCGGGAGCAGTACTTC.

In DNA, the CDR3 is TGTGCCAGCAGTGCCGAGGAACTTGGGGCCAACGTCCTGACTTTC. This codes for CASSAEELGANVLTF. The chain has TRBV2 and TRBJ2-6, with D unclear. The CDR3 extends over 15 amino acids. Trimming took 4 bases from V and 3 from J, leaving 10 bases between them. Looked up from germline, CDR1 is SNHLY and CDR2 is FYNNEI.

The chain joins TRBV30 to TRBJ2-2; D is unclear. CDR3 length: 12 amino acids. Germline CDR1 reads GTSNPN; CDR2 reads SVGIG (reference sequence). Between the trimmed V and J ends, which lost 3 bases and 5 bases, there was a span of 7 bases. CDR3 in DNA: TGTGCCTGGAGAAAGGCAACCGGGGAGCTGTTTTTT. Its protein product is CAWRKATGELFF.

The V and J genes are TRBV9 and TRBJ1-1; no definite D call. Germline CDR1 is SGDLS and CDR2 is YYNGEE. Trimming left V 4 bases short and J 4 bases short, with 14 bases between. CDR3 length equals 14 residues. The CDR3 loop reads CASSFRVGSTEAFF. In DNA, the CDR3 is TGTGCCAGCAGCTTCCGGGTAGGGAGCACTGAAGCTTTCTTT.

The chain uses TRBV18 and TRBJ1-1; D is uncertain. Per the germline V gene, CDR1 is KGHSH and CDR2 is LQKENI. Trimming left V 5 bases short and J 2 bases short, with 9 bases between. This CDR3 has 13 residues. The CDR3 DNA reads as TGTGCCAGCTCATTAAACAGAAACACTGAAGCTTTCTTT. This sequence encodes CASSLNRNTEAFF.

The chain employs TRBV7-2 and TRBJ2-3; D perhaps matches TRBD2 (5 bases). The germline V and J ends were trimmed by 8 bases and 3 bases, with 12 bases remaining between them. The CDR3 totals 13 residues. Looked up from germline, CDR1 is SGHTA and CDR2 is FQGNSA. The CDR3 reads CASSRGGTDTQYF. CDR3 DNA sequence: TGTGCCAGCTCCAGAGGCGGGACAGATACGCAGTATTTT.

The chain carries TRBV18 and TRBJ2-7, with D possibly TRBD1 on 6 matching bases. There are 14 residues in the CDR3. V shed 1 base and J shed 4 bases, with 11 bases lying between them. The germline CDR1 and CDR2 sequences are KGHSH and LQKENI. The CDR3 here is CASSPRQVLYEQYF. The CDR3 DNA sequence: TGTGCCAGCTCACCACGACAGGTCCTATACGAGCAGTACTTC. Looking up the rest from reference TRBV18 and TRBJ2-7 gives the full variable domain: NAGVMQNPRHLVRRRGQEARLRCSPMKGHSHVYWYRQLPEEGLKFMVYLQKENIIDESGMPKERFSAEFPKEGPSILRIQQVVRGDSAAYFCASSPRQVLYEQYFGPGTRLTVT.

This sequence joins TRBV21-1 and TRBJ2-1; TRBD2 is the table's D call and was not checked against the DNA. TRBV21-1 is given as a pseudogene. The CDR3 runs 15 residues. CDR3 DNA sequence: TGTGCCAGCAGAACCGGAGGGAGCTCCTACAATGAGCAGTTCTTC. Residues: CASRTGGSSYNEQFF.

The genes are TRBV5-6 and TRBJ2-5; the D gene is possibly TRBD2 (6 bases). This CDR3 contains 16 residues. The V gene's germline CDR1 is SGHDT and CDR2 YYEEEE. The V gene lost 0 bases and the J gene lost 0 bases, with 12 bases spanning the gap. The CDR3 protein is CASSLVGTRNQETQYF. The CDR3 DNA sequence: TGTGCCAGCAGCTTGGTCGGGACTCGAAACCAAGAGACCCAGTACTTC.

This clone was detected a few times. This sequence joins TRBV5-4 and TRBJ2-7; D may be TRBD2 (6 bases). The V end was cut by 3 bases, the J end by 7 bases, with 20 bases between. This CDR3 comprises 15 residues. Germline V gene lookup returns CDR1 SGHNT and CDR2 YYREEE (reference sequence). Written as DNA, the CDR3 is TGTGCCAGCAGCTACGCCGGGAGCGGTCTTGGGGAGCAGTACTTC. It codes for CASSYAGSGLGEQYF.

V gene TRBV5-1 combines with J gene TRBJ2-7; D call uncertain. Trimming removed 1 base at V and 4 bases at J, with 9 bases between. This CDR3 is built from 13 residues. The V gene's germline CDR1 is SGHRS and CDR2 YFSETQ. Here the CDR3 DNA reads TGCGCCAGCAGCTTGAATGGGGTATACGAGCAGTACTTC. This codes for CASSLNGVYEQYF.

This clone has just a few counts. The genes are TRBV28 and TRBJ1-2; TRBD1 aligns across 8 bases. With V trimmed by 5 bases and J by 2 bases, 7 bases remained unmatched. CDR3 size: 15 residues. Germline V gives CDR1 MDHEN, CDR2 SYDVKM. CDR3 sequence: CASSPRTGWNYGYTF. In nucleotides, the CDR3 is TGTGCCAGCAGTCCACGGACAGGGTGGAACTATGGCTACACCTTC.

The chain couples TRBV6-1 to TRBJ1-1; no reliable D call. The CDR3 is 13 residues long. Looked up from germline, CDR1 is MNHNS and CDR2 is SASEGT. V dropped 10 bases and J dropped 0 bases, with 12 bases sitting between them. The CDR3 DNA reads as TGTGCCACACGACGGAGCATGAACACTGAAGCTTTCTTT. Translated: CATRRSMNTEAFF.

The rearrangement links TRBV7-2 to TRBJ2-1; D unclear. Germline CDR1 SGHTA, CDR2 FQGNSA. V was clipped by 5 bases and J by 2 bases, with 13 bases between them. This CDR3 contains 15 residues. In DNA, the CDR3 is TGTGCCAGCAGCGCCTTGGGCCTGACCTACAATGAGCAGTTCTTC. Translated, it gives CASSALGLTYNEQFF. Complete variable domain (other parts from reference TRBV7-2 and TRBJ2-1): GAGVSQSPSNKVTEKGKDVELRCDPISGHTALYWYRQSLGQGLEFLIYFQGNSAPDKSGLPSDRFSAERTGGSVSTLTIQRTQQEDSAVYLCASSALGLTYNEQFFGPGTRLTVL.

The rearrangement uses TRBV6-5 and TRBJ1-1; no clear D gene. This CDR3 spans 11 amino acids. The germline CDR1 and CDR2 sequences are MNHEY and SVGAGI. Trimming took 6 bases from V and 5 from J, leaving 7 bases between them. CDR3 residues: CASRRYTEAFF. CDR3 bases: TGTGCCAGCAGGCGCTATACTGAAGCTTTCTTT.

V gene TRBV7-9 combines with J gene TRBJ2-3; tentative D call: TRBD2 (5 bases). Germline CDR1 and CDR2: SEHNR and FQNEAQ (reference sequence). Trimming took off 2 bases at V and 4 bases at J, with 13 bases between the two ends. The CDR3 contains 15 residues. The CDR3 loop is CASSLWGADPDTQYF. Here the CDR3 DNA reads TGTGCCAGCAGCTTATGGGGAGCGGACCCAGATACGCAGTATTTT.

This clone was seen a handful of times. The chain joins TRBV28 to TRBJ2-2; a possible D gene is TRBD1 (5 bases). The V gene lost 2 bases and the J gene lost 4 bases, with 8 bases spanning the gap. CDR3 length equals 14 residues. Germline assignment: CDR1 MDHEN and CDR2 SYDVKM. CDR3 region: CASSLRQLTGELFF. CDR3 nucleotide sequence: TGTGCCAGCAGTTTACGACAGCTCACCGGGGAGCTGTTTTTT.